This T cell receptor (beta chain) came from a study of blood T cell repertoires in COVID-19. About the research overall: Spain, Italy and the United States supplied samples that represented acute and convalescent COVID-19. From T cells, B-cell-depleted T cells, or PBMCs came the material, which was cDNA or gDNA.

This clone was counted a single time. The CDR3 length is 15 residues. V lost 4 bases, J lost 3 bases, and 2 bases stayed unmatched. CDR1 and CDR2 from the germline V gene are SNHLY and FYNNEI. Per the original methods: Reference gene primer amplification gave estimated nucleated cell counts. Measured with immunoSEQ multiplex PCR; TCRdb has only the in-frame clones, and not every one. V, J and clone size were drawn from that table, and D and trimming were deduced from the DNA. The table records 200,000 to 300,000 clones, about nine tenths of them present only once. The origin of this receptor is a middle-aged woman with acute or convalescent COVID-19. V usage is TRBV2 and J usage is TRBJ2-2; TRBD1 agrees at 10 bases. Sequenced: peripheral blood. In DNA form, the CDR3 reads TGTGCCAGCAGTGTGGGACAGGGGCACACCGGGGAGCTGTTTTTT. Protein product: CASSVGQGHTGELFF.